This note documents a single TCR beta chain sequence. Its target is not known. The data belong to a study of cytomegalovirus exposure and HLA in healthy donors. Study information: From 150 million to 200 million T cells, an earlier analysis saw some 120 million unique TCR beta sequences.

Germline V gene lookup returns CDR1 SEHNR and CDR2 FQNEAQ (reference sequence). The CDR3 consists of 16 residues. The V and J ends lost 4 bases and 9 bases respectively, with 19 bases between them. PCR employed 60 Vbeta and 13 Jbeta primers. Produced via immunoSEQ multiplex PCR; TCRdb's table is partial and in-frame only. Among around 64,000 clones listed, around 86% were seen once. General study findings and limits: Approximately 17,000 TCR beta sequences were associated with HLA alleles at 0.05 false discovery rate in a later analysis. About 87% or about 30% of the time was how often most TCR beta V segments were productive, according to an earlier analysis. The authors later linked a missense DCLRE1C variant to TCR beta V- and J-gene trimming.

The source material was PBMCs. The V call is TRBV7-9, the J call TRBJ1-6; maybe TRBD1 (6 bases). The receptor comes from a woman aged 25-40 years in good health and CMV-seronegative. CDR3 in amino acids: CASSSGGLRWGSPLHF. The CDR3, as DNA: TGTGCCAGCAGCTCGGGGGGGCTTCGGTGGGGTTCACCCCTCCACTTT.